This entry describes one TCR beta chain. Ten or more counts support this clonotype. Which antigen it targets is not known. Base quality data are lacking; no much larger clone is found one base away. The data belong to a study of neurological immune-mediated disorders (dated by TCRdb to about 2019). Background for the entire study: Peripheral blood TCR-beta repertoires from patients with HTLV-I-associated myelopathy (HAM/TSP), patients with multiple sclerosis, and healthy controls were compared in the study using UMI-based sequencing. The 90 to 110 TCR-beta libraries covered PBMC samples along with longitudinal samples, technical triplicates, and paired sorted CD4+ and CD8+ T-cell subsets. Of the 68 subjects in the cohort, some 15 were HAM/TSP patients, some 34 were multiple sclerosis patients, and some 20 were healthy controls.

Results the study describes overall, beyond this receptor: TCR clonal expansion was highest in HAM/TSP patients and lowest in MS patients, with MS patients falling below even healthy controls. Expanded clones from different subjects shared no identical CDR3 amino acid sequences, which suggests that TCR-beta repertoires were private in all groups.

cDNA was synthesized by template-switch 5'RACE using a primer with a 10-nucleotide random unique molecular identifier that tagged each TCR transcript. Each sequencing run produced over 160 million TCR-beta sequences covering 15-18 subjects. Total RNA was extracted with the RNeasy kit. The KAPA Real-time Library Amplification kit was used to amplify TCR-beta VDJ regions with primers targeting the TCR constant region and the 5'RACE anchor. Sample indexes and Illumina adaptors were added in a first PCR, after which library yield was increased in a second PCR. The roughly 650 bp TCR product was size-selected on a 2% E-gel SizeSelection system after Ampure bead purification. Library quality was checked on a Bioanalyzer, concentration was measured with Qubit, and libraries were quantified with the Kapa Library Quantification kit before pooling. Paired-end 2 x 150 bp sequencing of the libraries was performed on an Illumina HiSeq 2500. To increase sequence diversity, roughly 24-32% phiX was spiked into each library pool. The original methods were these. Quality-filtered reads were processed with the UMI-based MiGEC pipeline, which removed over 75% of raw TCR sequences during error correction. IMGT germline references were used for alignment of VDJ genes, and clonotypes were defined by a unique CDR3 amino acid sequence together with V-J genes. Clonal expansion, Shannon diversity, and CDR3 relatedness (CalcPairwiseDistances, ClusterSamples) were evaluated with VDJtools, and phylogenetic trees were built with CLCbio workbench. Using coefficient-of-variation modelling across technical triplicates, the study counted a clone as expanded if it had at least 8 unique UMIs. TCRdb ran its own pipeline on the public reads, namely fastp trimming at Q25 and MiXCR clone calling, and kept in-frame beta chains. Rows matching on CDR3 protein sequence are summarized as one entry with the most common DNA and genes. These V and J calls originate from TCRdb's pipeline instead of the authors' own analysis. The sample records approximately 50,000 distinct CDR3 sequences, around a tenth of which are singletons. The ten largest account for 5.3% of the sample.

Libraries from unsorted PBMCs were made from 2 million PBMCs kept in RNAlater at -80 degrees C until RNA extraction. Peripheral blood was subjected to Ficoll-Hypaque density gradient centrifugation to isolate PBMCs, which were then cryopreserved in liquid nitrogen. Trimming removed 9 bases from V and 0 bases from J, leaving 13 bases between the germline ends. The CDR3 numbers 14 residues from cysteine through phenylalanine. Of all the DNA, just the CDR3 is kept, 42 bases in frame from base 1. Sequences MDHEN (CDR1) and SYDVKM (CDR2) are obtained from the germline V gene. This TCR was sampled from a man aged 65 to 79 with HTLV-1-associated myelopathy (HAM/TSP). Sequences were obtained from PBMCs. The chain is assembled from TRBV28 and TRBJ2-3; no confident D gene assignment can be made. The CDR3 has the sequence CASADGTSTDTQYF. The nucleotide sequence reads as follows: TGTGCCAGTGCGGACGGAACTAGCACAGATACGCAGTATTTT.